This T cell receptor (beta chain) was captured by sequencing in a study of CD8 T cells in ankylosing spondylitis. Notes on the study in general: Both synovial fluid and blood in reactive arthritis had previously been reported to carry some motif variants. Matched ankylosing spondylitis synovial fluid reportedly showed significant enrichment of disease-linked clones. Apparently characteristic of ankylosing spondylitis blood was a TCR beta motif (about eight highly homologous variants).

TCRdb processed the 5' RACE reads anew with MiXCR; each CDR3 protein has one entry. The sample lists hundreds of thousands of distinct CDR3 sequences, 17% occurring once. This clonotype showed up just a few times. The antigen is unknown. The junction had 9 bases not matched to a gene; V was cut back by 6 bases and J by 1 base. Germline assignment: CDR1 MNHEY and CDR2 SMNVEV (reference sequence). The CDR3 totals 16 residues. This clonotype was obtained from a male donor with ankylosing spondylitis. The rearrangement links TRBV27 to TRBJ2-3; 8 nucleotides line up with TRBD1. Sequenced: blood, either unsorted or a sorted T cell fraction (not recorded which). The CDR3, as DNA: TGTGCCAGCAGGAATTACGGACAGGGAGGCACAGATACGCAGTATTTT. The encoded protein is CASRNYGQGGTDTQYF.